This TCR beta chain was recorded in a study of blood T cells in healthy people across ages. On the study more broadly: Using template switching, researchers captured about one barcoded beta molecule for each two T cells. Study-wide points: One million T cells yielded diversity estimates that were considered underestimates.

Germline lookup yields CDR1 MNHNY and CDR2 SVGAGI (reference sequence). V was shortened by 4 bases and J by 4 bases, with 13 bases between the two germline ends. The CDR3 consists of 14 residues. This clonotype occurred many times. What it binds is not known. A second PCR of about 7 to 11 cycles used a sample-barcoded 5' primer and a J-beta primer mix. Each cDNA molecule was tagged by a template-switch adaptor with 12 random nucleotides. TCRdb redid the calling of the 5' RACE reads with MiXCR, one entry per CDR3 protein. The data contain approximately 1.5 million distinct CDR3 sequences, around 36% of them singletons.

This TCR came from a woman in her thirties in good health. The gene calls are TRBV6-6 and TRBJ1-2, with a weak D call TRBD1 (6 bases). Material for sequencing was blood. CDR3 coding DNA: TGTGCCAGCAGTTCTGGGGGCCTAGGCTATGGCTACACCTTC. This sequence encodes CASSSGGLGYGYTF.